This TCR beta chain was sequenced for a study of vaccination and CD4 T cells after COVID-19 (dated 2022 in TCRdb). For the study in its entirety: Convalescent patients had a positive SARS-CoV-2 result on nasal swab PCR, and of these patients, several had mild disease and one had severe disease. Three convalescent patients gave samples both early after vaccination (day 14) and late after vaccination (days 161 to 241). The convalescent cohort included six males and four females, with two Hispanic individuals, seven Caucasians, two Asians and one multiracial person. Control cultures used a CEFX viral epitope pool as positive control, an HIV-1 Nef peptide pool as negative control, or no peptide. In roughly 11 COVID-19 convalescent patients and a handful of infection-naive healthy vaccine recipients, the spike-specific CD4+ TCR repertoire before mRNA vaccination was compared with the repertoire after mRNA vaccination. The time from the second vaccine dose to post-vaccine blood sampling had a median of roughly 79 days and ranged from about 12 to 250 days. Post-COVID blood samples were collected from convalescent patients a median of roughly 100 days after diagnosis, with a range of about 30 to 161 days. Two doses of either the Pfizer-BioNTech BNT162b2 vaccine (n=8) or the Moderna mRNA-1273 vaccine (n=2) were administered to participants. The cultures were stimulated with overlapping spike peptide pools from SARS-CoV-2 and from the common cold coronaviruses HCoV-NL63, HCoV-OC43 and HCoV-229E.

The research as a whole found: In convalescent patients, a median approximately 83% of post-vaccine SARS-CoV-2-reactive clones were detected only after vaccination, and vaccine-specific priming was suggested by this finding. The median count of SARS-CoV-2-reactive clonotypes went up from 20 to 25 after infection to around 38 after vaccination, although the change was not significant. Of the vaccine-specific clones in convalescent patients, 304 of 307, or nearly all, reacted only to SARS-CoV-2 spike and did not cross-react with common cold coronaviruses. Relatively few convalescent patients were included in the study, and early timepoints after natural infection were not analyzed.

Receptors were amplified or captured by PCR. TCR sequencing of DNA from cultured CD4+ T cells used the Oncomine TCR Beta short-read assay at the Johns Hopkins FTIC core. Genomic DNA was extracted from the cultured CD4+ T cells with the QIAamp micro DNA kit. Oncomine TCR Beta libraries made from cultured CD4+ T cells were pooled using unique dual indexes and sequenced on an Illumina iSeq 100. On the authors' methods: Non-productive sequences were removed, and CDR3s that did not start with C, did not end with F or W, or were shorter than 7 amino acids were discarded. Antigen-specific clonotypes were identified using the MANAFEST web application through comparison of peptide-stimulated wells with reference and other culture wells. An FDR below 0.05, an odds ratio above 5, and a productive frequency above 0.1% in at least two of three replicate wells were required for clones to be considered positive. Clonotypes that were significantly expanded in both SARS-CoV-2 spike wells and at least one common cold coronavirus spike condition were defined as cross-reactive. Levenshtein distances (stringdist) and unrooted phylogenetic trees (ape) in R version 3.6.1 were used to assess CDR3 homology. Starting from the raw public reads, TCRdb applied fastp trimming at Q25, assembled clones with MiXCR and retained in-frame beta chains. Each CDR3 protein gets just one entry, which takes the most common genes and DNA from the rows behind it. The V and J calls come from TCRdb's annotation, not from the publication. The sample profile shows 20,000 to 25,000 distinct CDR3 sequences; around a third of them were found once. The top ten clonotypes cover over 10% of the sample.

What the time point label conveys for this sample: late sampling 161 to 241 days after vaccination in a few convalescent patients. According to the study, the label for this sample's treatment or condition signals: 10-day PBMC culture with coronavirus spike peptide pools or control peptides (ViraFEST assay). The ViraFEST assay was used in the study, in which antigen-specific T cells were expanded with peptide pools and expanded clonotypes were subsequently identified by TCR sequencing. The convalescent patients' positive SARS-CoV-2 PCR tests fell between March and December 2020, which was before the Alpha, Beta and Delta variants emerged in the United States. About 1.8 million PBMCs per well were cultured in IMDM with approximately 5% human AB serum and about 9.7 IU/ml IL-2, plus 10 ug/ml peptide pools. On days 3 and 7, half of the culture medium was replaced with fresh IL-2-containing medium. After 10 days of culture, CD4+ T cells were isolated by negative selection using the EasySep CD4+ T cell isolation kit. Ficoll-Paque Plus gradient centrifugation was used to isolate PBMCs from whole blood, and the isolated PBMCs were then either used fresh or cryopreserved at -140C. Each culture condition was generally run in triplicate wells.

From its cysteine to its phenylalanine, the CDR3 spans 14 amino acids. The DNA shown is the 42-base CDR3, in frame from base 1. V is trimmed back by 4 bases and J by 9 bases, and the junction contains 9 bases that no gene match accounts for. CDR1 MNHNS and CDR2 SASEGT were looked up in the germline V gene. As regards this clonotype: Its antigen is currently not known. Base qualities are missing; no much larger clone stands one base away.

This specimen was CD4+ T cells from blood, cultured in vitro, taken about 7 months after SARS-CoV-2 vaccination. The source is a human donor who had recovered from COVID-19. The rearrangement joined TRBV6-1 to TRBJ2-3, with 8 bases in between that match TRBD2. The CDR3 region: CASSGVTSGRTQYF. The DNA sequence follows: TGTGCCAGCAGTGGAGTTACGAGCGGGAGAACGCAGTATTTT.